Listed below are T cell receptor beta chains from one sample, sequenced in a study of human T cells and chemical hapten exposure. MiXCR, applied by TCRdb to the RACE reads, yields one record per CDR3 protein. Altogether 350,000 or so distinct CDR3 sequences are present, around 7% being singletons, with the ten largest covering 7% to 10%. The sample in question was whole blood, obtained in connection with sensitization to the hapten diphenylcyclopropenone (DPC). These TCRs come from a young woman with alopecia areata. Some clones in this sample may be carry-over from other donors' samples. Both conserved end residues are part of each CDR3. The D gene is left open where the match is weak. A row's size may be missing; if present it is once, few, many or a size class.

clone_size: many; j_call: TRBJ2-5; d_call: .; v_call: TRBV5-1; cdr3_nt: TGCGCCAGCAGCCCAACCGCGGGGAAAGAGACCCAGTACTTC; cdr3_aa: CASSPTAGKETQYF
clone_size: many; j_call: TRBJ2-5; d_call: TRBD2; v_call: TRBV2; cdr3_nt: TGTGCCAGCCGCCCCCAGCGGGGGGGCCGGGAGACCCAGTACTTC; cdr3_aa: CASRPQRGGRETQYF
clone_size: .; j_call: TRBJ2-1; d_call: TRBD2; v_call: TRBV7-3; cdr3_nt: TGTGCCAGCAGCTTAAGAAGCGGGGGGGCCCATTCCTACAATGAGCAGTTCTTC; cdr3_aa: CASSLRSGGAHSYNEQFF
clone_size: few; j_call: TRBJ2-5; d_call: .; v_call: TRBV7-2; cdr3_nt: TGTGCCAGCAGCTTAGTGGTCCGGGGAACCCAGTACTTC; cdr3_aa: CASSLVVRGTQYF
clone_size: few; j_call: TRBJ2-1; d_call: TRBD1; v_call: TRBV4-2; cdr3_nt: TGTGCCAGCAGCCACAGACAGGGGGGACAGAATGAGCAGTTCTTC; cdr3_aa: CASSHRQGGQNEQFF
clone_size: few; j_call: TRBJ1-2; d_call: TRBD1; v_call: TRBV7-9; cdr3_nt: TGTGCCAGCAGCCCAGGACAGGGAGTTTGGGGCTACACCTTC; cdr3_aa: CASSPGQGVWGYTF
clone_size: few; j_call: TRBJ1-4; d_call: .; v_call: TRBV7-2; cdr3_nt: TGTGCCAGCAGCCTAAGGGGTGCAACTAATGAAAAACTGTTTTTT; cdr3_aa: CASSLRGATNEKLFF
clone_size: many; j_call: TRBJ2-1; d_call: .; v_call: TRBV9; cdr3_nt: TGTGCCAGCAAGGCCCCCTCCGAGCATGGAGAGCAGTTCTTC; cdr3_aa: CASKAPSEHGEQFF
clone_size: .; j_call: TRBJ2-1; d_call: TRBD2; v_call: TRBV5-6; cdr3_nt: TGTGCCAGCAGCCTGGCGCGGGGGGGTTACTACAATGAGCAGTTCTTC; cdr3_aa: CASSLARGGYYNEQFF
clone_size: once; j_call: TRBJ2-5; d_call: TRBD1; v_call: TRBV27; cdr3_nt: TGTGCCAGCAGCCCTCACCCCGGGACAGGGGGGGTTGCAGAGACCCAGTACTTC; cdr3_aa: CASSPHPGTGGVAETQYF
clone_size: many; j_call: TRBJ2-1; d_call: .; v_call: TRBV12-3/TRBV12-4; cdr3_nt: TGTGCCAGCAGTCAGATCTCCCATGAGCAGTTCTTC; cdr3_aa: CASSQISHEQFF
clone_size: .; j_call: TRBJ1-4; d_call: .; v_call: TRBV7-9; cdr3_nt: TGTGCCAGCAGCTTAGCGCTGGGAGCAACTAATGAAAAACTGTTTTTT; cdr3_aa: CASSLALGATNEKLFF
clone_size: .; j_call: TRBJ1-1; d_call: TRBD1; v_call: TRBV12-3/TRBV12-4; cdr3_nt: TGTGCCAGCAGTGGTCCGACAGGGAACCCTGTGAACACTGAAGCTTTCTTT; cdr3_aa: CASSGPTGNPVNTEAFF
clone_size: .; j_call: TRBJ2-6; d_call: TRBD1; v_call: TRBV5-6; cdr3_nt: TGTGCCAGCAGCTTGAAGCAGGGGGCGATTTTTTTGAGCTCTGGGGCCAACGTCCTGACTTTC; cdr3_aa: CASSLKQGAIFLSSGANVLTF
clone_size: many; j_call: TRBJ2-7; d_call: TRBD1; v_call: TRBV10-3; cdr3_nt: TGTGCCATGGGCCGGGACAGGCTGGCCGAGCAGTACTTC; cdr3_aa: CAMGRDRLAEQYF
clone_size: few; j_call: TRBJ2-7; d_call: .; v_call: TRBV9; cdr3_nt: TGTGCCAGCAGCGGACAGGTCGCCTACGAGCAGTACTTC; cdr3_aa: CASSGQVAYEQYF